What follows are 9 T cell receptor beta chains derived from one specimen sequenced in a study of blood T cell repertoires in COVID-19. TCRdb's copy holds only in-frame clones and misses some; the assay was immunoSEQ multiplex PCR. The sample lists hundreds of thousands of clones, 70% to 90% occurring once. The specimen sequenced was PBMCs or T cells enriched from blood (not recorded which). Receptors originate from a woman between 35 and 50 years old with acute COVID-19.

The V and J genes are TRBV28 and TRBJ2-3; 9 bases agree with TRBD2. CDR3 size: 15 residues. With V trimmed by 6 bases and J by 0 bases, 4 bases remained unmatched. CDR1 and CDR2 (germline): MDHEN, SYDVKM. CDR3 loop: CASRPLAGSTDTQYF. The DNA of the CDR3 is TGTGCCAGCAGGCCCCTAGCGGGGAGCACAGATACGCAGTATTTT.

V usage is TRBV3-1 (or the pseudogene TRBV3-2) and J usage is TRBJ1-2, with D perhaps matching TRBD1 (6 bases). With 1 base removed from V and 5 bases from J, the gap between germline ends came to 14 bases. Germline-derived CDR1 and CDR2 are LGHDT and YNNKEL (reference sequence). The CDR3 spans 15 residues. DNA for the CDR3: TGTGCCAGCAGCCAAGCGGCGGGGGCGGGTTATGGCTACACCTTC. Its protein is CASSQAAGAGYGYTF.

This clone was counted once. The J gene is TRBJ1-1, the V gene TRBV6-5; D may be TRBD1 (5 bases). This CDR3 comprises 14 residues. V lost 2 bases and J lost 5, with 12 bases in between. Germline V CDR1 and CDR2: MNHEY, SVGAGI. CDR3 loop: CASSYATRGTEAFF. For the CDR3, the DNA is TGTGCCAGCAGTTACGCCACCCGGGGGACTGAAGCTTTCTTT.

This chain uses TRBV19 with TRBJ1-4, with 7 bases aligning to TRBD1. The trim removed 7 bases at V and 4 bases at J, leaving 9 bases unmatched. The CDR3 consists of 15 residues. Per germline, CDR1 LNHDA and CDR2 SQIVND (reference sequence). This chain's CDR3 is CASNTGQAFNEKLFF. The DNA of the CDR3 is TGTGCCAGTAATACTGGACAGGCATTTAATGAAAAACTGTTTTTT. The full variable domain, its missing parts supplied by reference TRBV19 and TRBJ1-4, is DGGITQSPKYLFRKEGQNVTLSCEQNLNHDAMYWYRQDPGQGLRLIYYSQIVNDFQKGDIAEGYSVSREKKESFPLTVTSAQKNPTAFYLCASNTGQAFNEKLFFGSGTQLSVL.

V gene TRBV19 combines with J gene TRBJ2-3; TRBD1 aligns across 10 bases. The trim removed 4 bases at V and 2 bases at J, leaving 6 bases unmatched. This CDR3 comprises 16 residues. Germline CDR1 is LNHDA and CDR2 is SQIVND (reference sequence). The CDR3 bases are TGTGCCAGTAGTAGACAGGGGGCATTTTTCACAGATACGCAGTATTTT. It specifies CASSRQGAFFTDTQYF.

The CDR3 DNA follows: TGCGCCAGCAGCCAAAAAGCAGGGGCCTACGAGCAGTACTTC. This codes for CASSQKAGAYEQYF. The V call is TRBV4-1, the J call TRBJ2-7, with TRBD1 as a possible D gene (6 bases). The V gene's germline CDR1 is MGHRA and CDR2 YSYEKL. The CDR3 covers 14 residues. The V end was cut by 2 bases, the J end by 2 bases, with 10 bases between.

V is TRBV7-6 and J is TRBJ2-7, with D possibly TRBD2 on 7 matching bases. CDR1 is SGHVS and CDR2 is FNYEAQ in the germline V gene. This CDR3 spans 15 amino acids. Between the trimmed V and J ends, which lost 5 bases and 3 bases, there was a span of 17 bases. The CDR3 nucleotides read TGTGCCAGCAGCCCAGGGGCGGGACTATACTACGAGCAGTACTTC. It codes for CASSPGAGLYYEQYF.

About this clone: Its ends do not fully match the called genes, so a read error is possible. V gene TRBV4-2 combines with J gene TRBJ2-1; 8 bases line up with TRBD1. CDR1 and CDR2 from the germline V gene are LGHNA and YNFKEQ. The CDR3 consists of 15 residues. This CDR3 is CASRQAGTGYNEQFF. The CDR3 bases are TGTGCCAGCAGGCAAGCCGGGACAGGCTACAATGAGCAGTTCTTC.

A single count supports this clone. CDR3 sequence: CASSVGRDRELFF. In nucleotides, the CDR3 is TGTGCCAGCAGCGTAGGACGGGACAGGGAGCTGTTTTTT. The chain combines TRBV9 with TRBJ2-2, with D perhaps TRBD1 (6 bases). This CDR3 spans 13 amino acids. CDR1 and CDR2 (germline): SGDLS, YYNGEE. The V and J ends lost 0 bases and 9 bases respectively, with 9 bases between them.